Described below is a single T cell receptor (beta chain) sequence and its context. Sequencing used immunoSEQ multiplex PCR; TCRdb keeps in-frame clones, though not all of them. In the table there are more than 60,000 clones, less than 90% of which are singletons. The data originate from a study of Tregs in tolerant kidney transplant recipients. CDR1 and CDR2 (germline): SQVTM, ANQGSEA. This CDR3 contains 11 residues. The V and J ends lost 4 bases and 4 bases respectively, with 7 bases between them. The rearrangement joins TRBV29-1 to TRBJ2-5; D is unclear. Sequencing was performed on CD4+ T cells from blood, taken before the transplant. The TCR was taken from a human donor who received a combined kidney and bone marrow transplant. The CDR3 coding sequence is TGCAGCGTTGTGCGGTTAGAGACCCAGTACTTC. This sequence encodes CSVVRLETQYF.